Listed here are 13 T cell receptor beta chains from one sample, sequenced in a study of vaccination effects on CD4 cells after COVID-19. These receptors have no identified antigens. Sequencing followed a ViraFEST assay step that expanded antigen-specific CD4+ T cells with viral peptide pools. When ten to eleven days of culture had elapsed, CD4+ T cells were isolated. Confirmation by PCR established that the person had SARS-CoV-2 infection between March and December 2020. Only in-frame clones appear in the TCRdb table, and some are missing; sequencing was by immunoSEQ multiplex PCR. The data show 35,000 to 55,000 clones, 65% to 70% seen once. Sequencing used CD4+ T cells from PBMCs cultured with a peptide pool, obtained before COVID-19 vaccination. These receptors were taken from a human donor who had a prior SARS-CoV-2 infection.

The count of this clone is one. The rearrangement links TRBV5-4 to TRBJ1-2; no clear D. V was trimmed by 5 bases and J by 7 bases, leaving 12 bases between them. Germline values: CDR1 SGHNT, CDR2 YYREEE (reference sequence). This CDR3 is built from 12 residues. The CDR3 sequence: CASSVLGAGYTF. CDR3 in DNA: TGTGCCAGCAGTGTTCTCGGTGCTGGCTACACCTTC.

The J gene is TRBJ2-7, the V gene TRBV6-5, with D unresolved. V was pared by 5 bases and J by 2 bases, with 10 bases between. Germline values: CDR1 MNHEY, CDR2 SVGAGI. The CDR3 sequence is 13 residues long. This CDR3 reads CASSPTIAYEQYF. The CDR3 DNA reads TGTGCCAGCAGTCCGACAATCGCCTACGAGCAGTACTTC.

This clone was detected only a few times. This CDR3 is CASSGSGGQGTEAFF. CDR3 sequence (DNA): TGCGCCAGCAGCGGTTCGGGGGGGCAGGGCACTGAAGCTTTCTTT. The chain couples TRBV5-1 to TRBJ1-1; D is possibly TRBD1 (6 bases). This CDR3 comprises 15 residues. The germline V gene encodes CDR1 SGHRS and CDR2 YFSETQ. Trimming cost V 4 bases and J 4 bases, with 17 bases left between them.

This clone showed up just once. J is TRBJ1-5 and V is TRBV10-3; D is unclear. Germline V gives CDR1 ENHRY, CDR2 SYGVKD. The CDR3 contains 16 residues. Trimming pared 0 bases from V and 4 bases from J, leaving 13 bases between. The CDR3, as DNA: TGTGCCATCAGTGAGTCCCAGGCCGGTGGGAATCAGCCCCAGCATTTT. Translation: CAISESQAGGNQPQHF.

The CDR3 here is CASSFDPDTEAFF. CDR3 DNA: TGTGCCAGCAGTTTCGACCCAGATACCGAAGCTTTCTTT. The chain employs TRBV12-3 or TRBV12-4 and TRBJ1-1, with D hard to call. Trimming pared 3 bases from V and 8 bases from J, leaving 13 bases between. The CDR3 extends over 13 amino acids.

The CDR3 region is CASSDSNNEQFF. The CDR3 DNA reads TGTGCCAGCAGTGATTCCAACAATGAGCAGTTCTTC. The V call is TRBV6-1, the J call TRBJ2-1, with D hard to call. Looked up from germline, CDR1 is MNHNS and CDR2 is SASEGT. Trimming cost V 3 bases and J 5 bases, with 5 bases left between them. This CDR3 is built from 12 residues.

This chain uses TRBV10-3 with TRBJ2-7, with a tentative D call TRBD1 (7 bases). Deletions cut 10 bases from V and 2 bases from J, with 24 bases between. The CDR3 is made up of 16 amino acids. Germline CDR1 is ENHRY and CDR2 is SYGVKD. This chain's CDR3 is CATMTRTGDSPYEQYF. For the CDR3, the DNA is TGTGCCACCATGACAAGGACGGGGGACAGTCCCTACGAGCAGTACTTC.

The V gene is TRBV19, the J gene TRBJ1-1, with 12 positions matching TRBD1. The CDR3 extends over 17 amino acids. Germline-derived CDR1 and CDR2 are LNHDA and SQIVND (reference sequence). V lost 5 bases, J lost 3 bases, and 10 bases stayed unmatched. The DNA of the CDR3 is TGTGCCAGTAGTCCCAGACCGGGACAGGGGGCCTACACTGAAGCTTTCTTT. This sequence encodes CASSPRPGQGAYTEAFF.

The chain combines TRBV7-2 with TRBJ2-1, with 13 bases identical to TRBD2. V lost 5 bases and J lost 12; bases outside the gene matches: 13. Germline V gene data show CDR1 as SGHTA and CDR2 as FQGNSA. The length of the CDR3 is 16 residues. The DNA of the CDR3 is TGTGCCAGCAGCCCACGACTAGCGGGAGGAACGGAACGGCAGTTCTTC. The encoded protein is CASSPRLAGGTERQFF.

The rearrangement joins TRBV7-9 to TRBJ2-2; D may be TRBD1 or TRBD2 (5 bases each). CDR3 length: 15 residues. The germline V gene encodes CDR1 SEHNR and CDR2 FQNEAQ (reference sequence). V was shortened by 1 base and J by 3 bases, with 9 bases between the two germline ends. Here the CDR3 reads CASSLGGLYTGELFF. CDR3 nucleotides: TGTGCCAGCAGCTTAGGGGGGTTGTACACCGGGGAGCTGTTTTTT.

This clone has a handful of counts. The V and J genes are TRBV5-1 and TRBJ2-2, with 7 bases lining up with TRBD2. The CDR3 is 17 amino acids. Germline loops: CDR1 SGHRS, CDR2 YFSETQ. The junction had 7 bases not matched to a gene; V was cut back by 0 bases and J by 2 bases. CDR3: CASSLALSGVNTGELFF. The CDR3 region has the DNA TGCGCCAGCAGCTTGGCCTTGAGCGGGGTTAACACCGGGGAGCTGTTTTTT.

The chain carries TRBV6-5 and TRBJ2-7, with 14 bases that match TRBD2. Trimming took 6 bases from V and 2 from J; bases not matched to a gene: 3. This CDR3 has 15 residues. CDR1 is MNHEY and CDR2 is SVGAGI in the germline V gene. The CDR3: CASRRTSGRPYEQYF. As DNA, the CDR3 is TGTGCCAGCAGAAGGACTAGCGGGAGGCCCTACGAGCAGTACTTC.

V usage is TRBV9 and J usage is TRBJ2-7, with TRBD1 as a possible D gene (5 bases). CDR1 and CDR2 (germline): SGDLS, YYNGEE. CDR3 length: 15 residues. V was pared by 3 bases and J by 4 bases, with 17 bases between. In nucleotides, the CDR3 is TGTGCCAGCAGCGCTCGCCCTTCCAGGGATTACGAGCAGTACTTC. As protein: CASSARPSRDYEQYF.